One sample yielded the 16 T cell receptor beta chains listed below, sequenced in a study of blood T cell repertoires in COVID-19. Profiled with immunoSEQ multiplex PCR; TCRdb holds only in-frame clones, not every one. The sample lists 200,000 to 250,000 clones; over 60% were seen once. The sample comprised peripheral blood. These receptors all stem from a woman in her 70s with acute or convalescent COVID-19.

The rearrangement uses TRBV5-1 and TRBJ2-1, with D possibly matching TRBD2 (6 bases). Trimming removed 4 bases at V and 8 bases at J, with 16 bases between. There are 14 residues in the CDR3. Germline V lookup: CDR1 SGHRS, CDR2 YFSETQ. The CDR3 region has the DNA TGCGCCAGCAGCCCGGGACTGCTTCTTGATGAGCAGTTCTTC. Protein product: CASSPGLLLDEQFF.

The sample holds a few counts of this clone. The chain has TRBV7-9 and TRBJ1-1; tentatively, D is TRBD1 (6 bases). V lost 5 bases, J lost 0 bases, and 19 bases lay in between. CDR3 length equals 17 residues. The germline V gene encodes CDR1 SEHNR and CDR2 FQNEAQ (reference sequence). CDR3 region: CASSPPPQTGLNTEAFF. The CDR3, as DNA: TGTGCCAGCAGCCCGCCCCCCCAGACAGGATTGAACACTGAAGCTTTCTTT.

The rearrangement uses TRBV5-1 and TRBJ1-1; TRBD1 might be the D (6 bases). This CDR3 region has 14 residues. Trimming shortened V by 6 bases and J by 3 bases, and 15 bases separated the two germline ends. The germline V gene has CDR1 SGHRS and CDR2 YFSETQ. The CDR3 here is CASNVRGPDTEAFF. DNA of the CDR3: TGCGCCAGCAACGTCAGGGGTCCCGACACTGAAGCTTTCTTT.

The DNA of the CDR3 is TGTGCCTGGAGTGGGATTGGGGGGACGACCCAGTACTTC. As protein: CAWSGIGGTTQYF. The chain uses TRBV30 and TRBJ2-5; tentatively, D is TRBD2 (6 bases). This CDR3 contains 13 residues. V was trimmed by 1 base and J by 7 bases, leaving 13 bases between them. The germline V gene encodes CDR1 GTSNPN and CDR2 SVGIG (reference sequence). Supplemented by reference TRBV30 and TRBJ2-5, the full variable domain reads SQTIHQWPATLVQPVGSPLSLECTVEGTSNPNLYWYRQAAGRGLQLLFYSVGIGQISSEVPQNLSASRPQDRQFILSSKKLLLSDSGFYLCAWSGIGGTTQYFGPGTRLLVL.

This clone was recorded a few times. The J gene is TRBJ1-1, the V gene TRBV5-6; D gene uncertain. There are 14 residues in the CDR3. The ends were cut back, 2 bases at V and 4 bases at J, with 12 bases in the middle. Germline lookup yields CDR1 SGHDT and CDR2 YYEEEE. The CDR3 sequence is CASSFGELITEAFF. Written as DNA, the CDR3 is TGTGCCAGCAGCTTCGGGGAGCTGATCACTGAAGCTTTCTTT.

This clone occurred once. The chain links TRBV3-1 (or the pseudogene TRBV3-2) to TRBJ2-5; TRBD1 might be the D (7 bases). V lost 0 bases to trimming and J lost 7 bases, with 18 bases between them. Germline CDR1 and CDR2: LGHDT and YNNKEL (reference sequence). This CDR3 region has 16 residues. The CDR3 coding sequence is TGTGCCAGCAGCCAAGAGTCAGGGGGGAAGAGGGGGACCCAGTACTTC. Protein sequence: CASSQESGGKRGTQYF.

The rearrangement joins TRBV24-1 to TRBJ2-1, with D perhaps matching TRBD1 (6 bases). V lost 3 bases, J lost 0 bases, and 14 bases lay in between. Germline V CDR1 and CDR2: KGHDR, SFDVKD. The CDR3 has 17 residues. The CDR3 bases are TGTGCCACCAGTGATCCCACAGGGCCTCACTCCTACAATGAGCAGTTCTTC. This sequence encodes CATSDPTGPHSYNEQFF.

This clone was observed a handful of times. The CDR3 nucleotides read TGTGCCTGGAGCCAGGGAGGATCACCCCTCCACTTT. This codes for CAWSQGGSPLHF. The chain joins TRBV30 to TRBJ1-6, with a tentative D call TRBD1 (5 bases). CDR1 is GTSNPN, CDR2 SVGIG, per germline (reference sequence). V dropped 3 bases and J dropped 10 bases, with 10 bases sitting between them. This CDR3 spans 12 amino acids.

The rearrangement links TRBV25-1 to TRBJ2-6, with D perhaps matching TRBD2 (5 bases). V lost 5 bases and J 2 bases, leaving 10 bases between the germline ends. The germline CDR1 and CDR2 sequences are MGHDK and SYGVNS. The CDR3 covers 15 residues. CDR3 sequence reads: CASSPPGTGANVLTF. The CDR3, as DNA: TGTGCCAGCAGTCCTCCGGGAACTGGGGCCAACGTCCTGACTTTC.

This chain links TRBV18 with TRBJ1-3; D ambiguous. The CDR3 totals 17 residues. V lost 6 bases, J lost 0 bases, and 18 bases lay in between. Germline V gene sequence: CDR1 KGHSH, CDR2 LQKENI. The CDR3 reads CASSPAQPESSGNTIYF. DNA for the CDR3: TGTGCCAGCTCCCCGGCCCAGCCGGAGAGCTCTGGAAACACCATATATTTT.

With respect to this clone: The same CDR3 arises from other DNA sequences in this sample as well. The V call is TRBV24-1, the J call TRBJ2-7, with no clear D. CDR3 length equals 14 residues. CDR1 and CDR2 from the germline V gene are KGHDR and SFDVKD. Trimming removed 4 bases from V and 0 bases from J, with 9 bases in between. The CDR3 sequence is CATSEAGNSYEQYF. The CDR3 bases are TGTGCCACCAGTGAGGCAGGCAACTCCTACGAGCAGTACTTC.

The rearrangement uses TRBV18 and TRBJ2-5; 9 nucleotides agree with TRBD2. The V gene end was trimmed by 3 bases and the J gene end by 5 bases; junction bases not matched to a gene: 10. Germline CDR1 KGHSH, CDR2 LQKENI. The CDR3 is 16 residues long. CDR3 coding DNA: TGTGCCAGCTCACCTCGCTCTAGCGGGATGGGCGAGACCCAGTACTTC. Its protein is CASSPRSSGMGETQYF.

The V call is TRBV30, the J call TRBJ2-5; TRBD2 agrees at 12 bases. V lost 3 bases to trimming and J lost 5 bases; unmatched junction nucleotides: 4. The CDR3 loop spans 14 amino acids. Per germline, CDR1 GTSNPN and CDR2 SVGIG (reference sequence). In DNA, the CDR3 is TGTGCCTGGAGGACTAGCGGGAGTGGGGAGACCCAGTACTTC. Its translation is CAWRTSGSGETQYF.

The rearrangement links TRBV7-9 to TRBJ1-1; perhaps TRBD1 as D (5 bases). CDR1 and CDR2 (germline): SEHNR, FQNEAQ (reference sequence). The CDR3 contains 14 residues. V gave up 5 bases and J gave up 1 base, with 11 bases separating them. The CDR3 loop reads CASSDTDRNTEAFF. The CDR3 DNA sequence: TGTGCCAGCAGCGATACCGACAGGAACACTGAAGCTTTCTTT.

V usage is TRBV11-2 and J usage is TRBJ2-1; D might be TRBD2 (6 bases). Germline V CDR1 and CDR2: SGHAT, FQNNGV. The ends were cut back, 1 base at V and 7 bases at J, with 11 bases in the middle. The CDR3 spans 14 residues. This CDR3 is CASSLGWTKNEQFF. The CDR3 DNA follows: TGTGCCAGCAGCTTAGGTTGGACTAAAAATGAGCAGTTCTTC.

This clone appeared a single time. The chain carries TRBV3-1 (or the pseudogene TRBV3-2) and TRBJ2-7, with D hard to call. This CDR3 is 12 amino acids long. Trimming removed 3 bases from V and 3 bases from J, with 6 bases in between. Germline values: CDR1 LGHDT, CDR2 YNNKEL (reference sequence). The CDR3: CASSQLSYEQYF. As DNA, the CDR3 is TGTGCCAGCAGCCAGCTCAGCTACGAGCAGTACTTC.